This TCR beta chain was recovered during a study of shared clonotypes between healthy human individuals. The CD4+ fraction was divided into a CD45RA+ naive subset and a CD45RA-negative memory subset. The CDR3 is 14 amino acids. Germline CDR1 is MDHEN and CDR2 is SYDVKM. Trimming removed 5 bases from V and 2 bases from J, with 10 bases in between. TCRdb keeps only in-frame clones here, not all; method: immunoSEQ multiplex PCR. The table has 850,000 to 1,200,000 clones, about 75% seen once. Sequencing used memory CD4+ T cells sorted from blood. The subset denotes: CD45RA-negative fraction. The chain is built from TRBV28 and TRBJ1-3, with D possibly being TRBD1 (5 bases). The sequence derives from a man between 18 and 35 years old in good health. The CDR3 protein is CASSGASAGNTIYF. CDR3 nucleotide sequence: TGTGCCAGCAGTGGGGCCTCGGCTGGAAACACCATATATTTT.